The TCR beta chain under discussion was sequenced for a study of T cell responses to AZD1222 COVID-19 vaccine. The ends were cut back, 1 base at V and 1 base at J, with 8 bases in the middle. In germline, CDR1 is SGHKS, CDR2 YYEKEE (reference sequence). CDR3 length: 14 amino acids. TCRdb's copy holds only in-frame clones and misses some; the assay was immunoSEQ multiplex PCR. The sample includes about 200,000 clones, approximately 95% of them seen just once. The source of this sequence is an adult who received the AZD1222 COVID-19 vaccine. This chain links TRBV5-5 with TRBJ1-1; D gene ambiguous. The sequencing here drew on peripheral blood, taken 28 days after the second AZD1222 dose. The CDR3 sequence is CASSLRGGNTEAFF. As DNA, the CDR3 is TGTGCCAGCAGCTTGAGAGGAGGGAACACTGAAGCTTTCTTT.